This TCR beta chain was sequenced during a study of cytomegalovirus exposure and HLA in healthy donors. Across the study: The 95 to 150 validation repertoires used the same platform as the 666 first-cohort repertoires, a later analysis reported. Study conclusions and caveats: The listing of some 170 TCR beta chains classed them as cytomegalovirus-associated. The tendency of first-cohort TCR clusters to co-occur in the roughly 130 validation repertoires emerged from a later analysis. In vitro checks showed that a few CMV-associated chains really do target CMV antigens.

Notes on this clone: Its specificity is unknown.

TCRdb's table, derived via immunoSEQ multiplex PCR, lists solely in-frame clones and lacks some. The table shows 170,000 or so clones, with about 80% occurring only once. The CDR3 consists of 14 residues. Germline trimming cut 4 bases from V and 9 bases from J; bases unmatched to any gene: 6. The germline CDR1 and CDR2 sequences are SGHNT and YYREEE (reference sequence). The TCR comes from a woman between 18 and 29 years old in good health and CMV-seropositive. The rearrangement links TRBV5-4 to TRBJ1-3, with 11 positions matching TRBD1. Sequences were obtained from PBMCs. The CDR3 DNA reads as TGTGCCAGCAGCCCTGGACAGGGGGCTGGCACCATATATTTT. Amino acids: CASSPGQGAGTIYF.